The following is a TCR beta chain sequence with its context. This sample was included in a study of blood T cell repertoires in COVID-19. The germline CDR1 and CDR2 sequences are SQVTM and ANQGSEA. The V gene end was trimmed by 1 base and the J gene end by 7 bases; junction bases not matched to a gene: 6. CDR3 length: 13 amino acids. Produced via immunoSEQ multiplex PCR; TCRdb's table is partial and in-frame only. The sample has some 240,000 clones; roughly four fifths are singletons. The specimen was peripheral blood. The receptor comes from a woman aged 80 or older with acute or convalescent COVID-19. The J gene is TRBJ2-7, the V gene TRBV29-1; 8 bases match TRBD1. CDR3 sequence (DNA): TGCAGCGTTGAAGGGGCAGGGGGCGCGGAGCAGTACTTC. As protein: CSVEGAGGAEQYF.